Below are 27 T cell receptor beta chains sequenced from a single sample in a study of breast tumors, draining lymph nodes, adjacent tissues. Breast cancer patients provided tissue from their axillary draining lymph nodes. Each CDR3 protein is one row after TCRdb ran MiXCR on the multiplex PCR reads. The repertoire includes approximately 230,000 distinct CDR3 sequences, 34% of them detected once, and 3% to 4% sits in the top ten. The sequencing input was axillary lymph node tissue. These receptors all come from a female donor with breast cancer. Some clones in this sample may be carry-over from other donors' samples.

This clonotype has ten or more counts. CDR3 in amino acids: CSASGTGATNEKLFF. In DNA, the CDR3 is TGCAGTGCTAGTGGGACAGGGGCAACTAATGAAAAACTGTTTTTT. This chain links TRBV20-1 with TRBJ1-4; 10 bases match TRBD1. CDR1 is DFQATT, CDR2 SNEGSKA, per germline (reference sequence). The CDR3 runs to 15 residues. Trimming at V came to 3 bases and at J to 0 bases, leaving 1 base not matched to a gene.

The chain carries TRBV19 and TRBJ2-5, with 9 bases aligning to TRBD2. The CDR3 extends over 15 amino acids. V lost 5 bases to trimming and J lost 11 bases; unmatched junction nucleotides: 15. Germline CDR1 reads LNHDA; CDR2 reads SQIVND (reference sequence). CDR3 amino acids: CASSASGKSTDTQYF. The CDR3 DNA follows: TGTGCCAGTAGTGCTAGCGGGAAGAGCACAGATACGCAGTACTTC.

This clonotype appeared once. V and J are TRBV5-6 and TRBJ2-5; the match to TRBD1 covers 8 bases. Trimming took 0 bases from V and 1 from J; bases not matched to a gene: 11. Germline values: CDR1 SGHDT, CDR2 YYEEEE. There are 18 residues in the CDR3. The CDR3 bases are TGTGCCAGCAGCTTGGAAGCCCTAAGCAGGGGGCGCCAAGAGACCCAGTACTTC. Its translation: CASSLEALSRGRQETQYF. Drawing the rest from reference TRBV5-6 and TRBJ2-5, the complete variable domain is DAGVTQSPTHLIKTRGQQVTLRCSPKSGHDTVSWYQQALGQGPQFIFQYYEEEERQRGNFPDRFSGHQFPNYSSELNVNALLLGDSALYLCASSLEALSRGRQETQYFGPGTRLLVL.

In the case of this clonotype: This clone may be a read error of a much larger clone one base away. This chain connects TRBV11-2 to TRBJ2-7; 7 bases line up with TRBD2. The CDR3 consists of 15 residues. Looked up from germline, CDR1 is SGHAT and CDR2 is FQNNGV. The V gene end was trimmed by 1 base and the J gene end by 5 bases; junction bases not matched to a gene: 8. CDR3 coding DNA: TGTGCCAGCAGCTTAGTGTTAGGGACTAAGGACGAGCAGTACTTC. This codes for CASSLVLGTKDEQYF.

The sample holds many counts of this clonotype. This sequence joins TRBV28 and TRBJ2-6, with D tentatively TRBD1 (6 bases). V lost 6 bases to trimming and J lost 1 base, with 10 bases between them. This CDR3 comprises 15 residues. CDR1 and CDR2 from the germline V gene are MDHEN and SYDVKM. The CDR3 region is CASRYRASGANVLTF. For the CDR3, the DNA is TGTGCCAGCAGATACAGGGCTTCTGGGGCCAACGTCCTGACTTTC.

This clonotype was seen repeatedly, ten times or more. This sequence joins TRBV5-8 and TRBJ1-5, with D perhaps TRBD1 (5 bases). Deletions cut 3 bases from V and 6 bases from J, with 16 bases between. Germline V gives CDR1 SGHTS, CDR2 YDEGEE. The CDR3 extends over 15 amino acids. The CDR3 loop is CASSSGLFAGQPQHF. The CDR3 DNA follows: TGTGCCAGCAGCTCGGGACTCTTTGCGGGTCAGCCCCAGCATTTT.

This clonotype was detected ten times or more. The gene calls are TRBV12-3 or TRBV12-4 and TRBJ2-7; 10 bases fit TRBD2. After removal of 5 bases from V and 12 bases from J, the junction contained 16 bases not matched to a gene. The CDR3 spans 15 residues. The CDR3 sequence: CASSPGRSGRAEGYF. The CDR3 bases are TGTGCCAGCAGTCCCGGAAGGAGCGGGAGGGCCGAAGGGTACTTC.

A few counts support this clonotype. The chain carries TRBV29-1 and TRBJ2-1, with 9 bases identical to TRBD2. V lost 4 bases to trimming and J lost 4 bases; unmatched junction nucleotides: 11. Germline loops: CDR1 SQVTM, CDR2 ANQGSEA. The CDR3 spans 16 residues. For the CDR3, the DNA is TGCAGCGTTGGGGGGGGGGCTAGCGGGGATTACAATGAGCAGTTCTTC. It translates to CSVGGGASGDYNEQFF.

The table lists this clonotype with many counts. V and J are TRBV10-3 and TRBJ2-1; D remains ambiguous. In germline, CDR1 is ENHRY, CDR2 SYGVKD. The V and J ends lost 4 bases and 5 bases respectively, with 3 bases between them. The CDR3 is 11 amino acids. The CDR3 nucleotides read TGTGCCATCAGTGCCGACAATGAGCAGTTCTTC. It encodes CAISADNEQFF.

The V and J genes are TRBV6-1 and TRBJ1-5; D remains ambiguous. V gave up 7 bases and J gave up 6 bases, with 13 bases separating them. Looked up from germline, CDR1 is MNHNS and CDR2 is SASEGT. CDR3 length: 13 residues. The CDR3 region has the DNA TGTGCCAGCACTGACTATCAAGGTCAGCCCCAGCATTTT. The encoded protein is CASTDYQGQPQHF.

The rearrangement uses TRBV15 and TRBJ1-5; TRBD1 aligns across 10 bases. Germline CDR1 reads LNHNV; CDR2 reads YYDKDF (reference sequence). Trimming at V came to 3 bases and at J to 8 bases, leaving 7 bases not matched to a gene. This CDR3 contains 15 residues. CDR3 bases: TGTGCCACCAGCAGTGGGGACAGGGGAATTAAGCCCCAGCATTTT. This translates into CATSSGDRGIKPQHF. Based on the CDR3 plus reference TRBV15 and TRBJ1-5, the full variable domain is DAMVIQNPRYQVTQFGKPVTLSCSQTLNHNVMYWYQQKSSQAPKLLFHYYDKDFNNEADTPDNFQSRRPNTSFCFLDIRSPGLGDTAMYLCATSSGDRGIKPQHFGDGTRLSIL.

The chain recombines TRBV7-2 with TRBJ2-6, with D perhaps TRBD1 (6 bases). The CDR3 contains 18 residues. V was shortened by 5 bases and J by 4 bases, with 21 bases between the two germline ends. CDR1 SGHTA and CDR2 FQGNSA come from the germline V gene. CDR3 residues: CASSPHRESLSGANVLTF. The CDR3 DNA sequence: TGTGCCAGCAGCCCCCACAGGGAGTCCCTCTCCGGGGCCAACGTCCTGACTTTC.

This clonotype was detected a few times. It may be a read error: a sequence one base away is much more abundant. The chain joins TRBV20-1 to TRBJ2-1; TRBD2 aligns across 8 bases. The V gene's germline CDR1 is DFQATT and CDR2 SNEGSKA (reference sequence). This CDR3 spans 12 amino acids. The CDR3, as DNA: TGCAGTGCTTTCAGCGGGGGAAATGAGCCGTTCTTC. Amino acid sequence: CSAFSGGNEPFF.

The V gene is TRBV12-3 or TRBV12-4, the J gene TRBJ1-2; D remains ambiguous. With 0 bases removed from V and 4 bases from J, the gap between germline ends came to 24 bases. The CDR3 has 19 amino acids. The CDR3, as DNA: TGTGCCAGCAGTTTAGCGAGAAGCGGGAGGGCCGCAATAAGCTATGGCTACACCTTC. As protein: CASSLARSGRAAISYGYTF.

The V gene is TRBV29-1, the J gene TRBJ2-3, with unresolved D. The germline V gene has CDR1 SQVTM and CDR2 ANQGSEA. This CDR3 is 11 amino acids long. V shed 6 bases and J shed 0 bases, with 4 bases lying between them. CDR3 in amino acids: CSVDSTDTQYF. For the CDR3, the DNA is TGCAGCGTGGACAGCACAGATACGCAGTATTTT.

This clonotype was seen at least ten times. The chain employs TRBV24-1 and TRBJ2-2; 8 positions match TRBD1. The CDR3 consists of 13 residues. Germline loops: CDR1 KGHDR, CDR2 SFDVKD. J gave up 5 bases and V 11 bases, and 6 bases lay outside the gene matches. CDR3 nucleotide sequence: TGTGCCAGCCAGGGGGCAGGAACCGGGGAGCTGTTTTTT. As protein: CASQGAGTGELFF.

This clonotype showed up just a few times. A much larger clone differs by one base, so this may be a read error. The chain uses TRBV11-3 and TRBJ1-6; D is perhaps TRBD1 (5 bases). CDR3 length: 14 amino acids. Germline CDR1 SGHNT, CDR2 YENEEA. The CDR3 DNA is TGTGCCAACAGCATCGGTGGGGCCGCTTCACCCCTCCACTTT. Amino acids: CANSIGGAASPLHF. Drawing the rest from reference TRBV11-3 and TRBJ1-6, the complete variable domain is EAGVVQSPRYKIIEKKQPVAFWCNPISGHNTLYWYLQNLGQGPELLIRYENEEAVDDSQLPKDRFSAERLKGVDSTLKIQPAELGDSAVYLCANSIGGAASPLHFGNGTRLTVT.

In its sample, this clonotype was seen many times. At one end, the junction sequence differs from germline, possibly due to a read error. This chain joins TRBV24-1 and TRBJ2-1; D is ambiguous. The germline CDR1 and CDR2 sequences are KGHDR and SFDVKD. The CDR3 extends over 15 amino acids. The CDR3 sequence is CATSDLSLSDNEQFF. The CDR3 region has the DNA TGTGCCACCAGTGATTTGAGTCTCTCCGACAATGAGCAGTTCTTC.

This clonotype was picked up a small number of times. A much larger clone lies one base from this, so it may be a read error. Lacking the conserved final phenylalanine or tryptophan, this CDR3 likely reflects a read error. The chain employs TRBV7-9 and TRBJ2-7; weak D call: TRBD2 (5 bases). The germline V gene encodes CDR1 SEHNR and CDR2 FQNEAQ (reference sequence). The CDR3 is 14 amino acids. Trimming shortened V by 5 bases and J by 3 bases, and 14 bases separated the two germline ends. The CDR3 protein is CASSPSGGFYEQYL. The CDR3 DNA sequence: TGTGCCAGCAGCCCCAGCGGTGGTTTCTACGAGCAGTACCTC.

Remarks on this clonotype: The CDR3 carries no conserved terminal phenylalanine or tryptophan, so it likely arises from a read error. No DNA is shown, since the ends of the CDR3 on it are uncertain; the CDR3 is the one TCRdb lists. The chain has TRBV6-5 and TRBJ2-5; the D call TRBD1 from the table was never checked on the DNA. Inclusive of both ends, the CDR3 amounts to 10 amino acids. The V gene's germline CDR1 is MNHEY and CDR2 SVGAGI. The CDR3 is CASSRRGTAL.

The table lists this clonotype with many counts. The genes are TRBV10-3 and TRBJ2-3, with a tentative D call TRBD2 (6 bases). Germline assignment: CDR1 ENHRY and CDR2 SYGVKD. The CDR3 is 12 amino acids. Trimming left V 3 bases short and J 6 bases short, with 7 bases between. The CDR3 region is CAISDRGDTQYF. The CDR3 DNA follows: TGTGCCATCAGTGACCGGGGGGATACGCAGTATTTT.

The chain couples TRBV18 to TRBJ2-7; D is unresolved. This CDR3 region has 16 residues. The germline V gene encodes CDR1 KGHSH and CDR2 LQKENI. V was clipped by 0 bases and J by 0 bases, with 12 bases between them. The CDR3 spells CASSPPWRLGSYEQYF. The CDR3 region has the DNA TGTGCCAGCTCACCACCGTGGCGTCTCGGCTCCTACGAGCAGTACTTC. The full variable domain, rest sourced from reference TRBV18 and TRBJ2-7, is NAGVMQNPRHLVRRRGQEARLRCSPMKGHSHVYWYRQLPEEGLKFMVYLQKENIIDESGMPKERFSAEFPKEGPSILRIQQVVRGDSAAYFCASSPPWRLGSYEQYFGPGTRLTVT.

In this sample, this clonotype turned up many times. V gene TRBV19 combines with J gene TRBJ2-7, with 9 bases lining up with TRBD2. CDR1 and CDR2 from the germline V gene are LNHDA and SQIVND (reference sequence). V lost 4 bases, J lost 6 bases, and 7 bases stayed unmatched. CDR3 length equals 14 residues. This CDR3 reads CASSNPPSGTEQYF. In DNA, the CDR3 is TGTGCCAGTAGTAACCCCCCTAGCGGGACCGAGCAGTACTTC.

Worth noting for this clonotype: This clone may be a read error of a much larger clone one base away. The gene calls are TRBV20-1 and TRBJ2-1; no clear D gene. This CDR3 comprises 14 residues. Germline V gene lookup returns CDR1 DFQATT and CDR2 SNEGSKA (reference sequence). CDR3: CSARLVQSYTEQFF. For the CDR3, the DNA is TGCAGTGCTCGCCTTGTCCAGTCGTACACTGAGCAGTTCTTC.

This clonotype was detected ten times or more. The J gene is TRBJ2-1, the V gene TRBV7-3; D is possibly TRBD1 (6 bases). Trimming left V 10 bases short and J 10 bases short, with 23 bases between. Germline CDR1 SGHTA, CDR2 FQGTGA. The CDR3 spans 14 residues. In DNA form, the CDR3 reads TGTGCCACCTCCTCCGGACAGCCAGCTAGCGAGCAGTTCTTC. This codes for CATSSGQPASEQFF.

In this sample, this clonotype turned up many times. The chain uses TRBV10-3 and TRBJ1-3; 8 bases align to TRBD1. V was clipped by 5 bases and J by 0 bases; unmatched bases: 6. Germline-derived CDR1 and CDR2 are ENHRY and SYGVKD. The CDR3 spans 16 residues. The CDR3 loop reads CAISRGTGNSGNTIYF. CDR3 DNA sequence: TGTGCCATCAGTAGAGGGACAGGAAACTCTGGAAACACCATATATTTT.

There are a few counts of this clonotype. A clone one base away is much larger, so this may be a read error. The chain employs TRBV4-2 and TRBJ2-1, with D perhaps given as TRBD1 or TRBD2 (5 bases each). The V gene's germline CDR1 is LGHNA and CDR2 YNFKEQ. CDR3 length equals 17 residues. Written as DNA, the CDR3 is TGTGCCAGCAGCCAAGATTGGGACGCTAGCTCCTACAATGAGCAGCTCTTC. It encodes CASSQDWDASSYNEQLF.